This record concerns one T cell receptor beta chain sequence. Its specificity is unknown. Assay: immunoSEQ multiplex PCR; the TCRdb copy retains only in-frame clones and omits some. The sample yields 45,000 to 50,000 clones, about 70% seen once. Subsequent to 10 days of culture, CD4+ T cells were isolated. This CDR3 has 17 residues. Germline V gives CDR1 LNHDA, CDR2 SQIVND (reference sequence). J gave up 6 bases and V 5 bases, and 13 bases lay outside the gene matches. This entry comes from a study of vaccination effects on CD4 cells after COVID-19. Overall study results and limits: Marked contraction was observed in infection-induced and vaccine-induced clones late after vaccination.

This sequence was found in a human donor who had a prior SARS-CoV-2 infection. The sample was CD4+ T cells from PBMCs cultured without peptide, taken before COVID-19 vaccination. V and J are TRBV19 and TRBJ1-6, with 7 bases aligning to TRBD1. CDR3: CASSARQGHLINSPLHF. CDR3 coding DNA: TGTGCCAGTAGTGCACGACAGGGTCACCTTATTAATTCACCCCTCCACTTT.